A selection of T cell receptor beta chains follows, all from one sample in a study of T cells in Graves' hyperthyroidism and ophthalmopathy. TCRdb independently ran MiXCR on the multiplex PCR reads; one entry per CDR3 protein. The sample includes about 160,000 distinct CDR3 sequences, 9.4% of them seen just once. Sequenced sample: blood. Receptor source: a woman aged 18-29 years with Graves' hyperthyroidism that later progressed to Graves' ophthalmopathy. Both conserved end residues are part of each CDR3. The order of the fields is V gene, D gene, CDR3 protein. D genes are given only for firm matches.

TRBV7-2 . CASSPPWAGASYEQYF
TRBV11-2 . CASQKGLLYEQYF
TRBV2 . CASSVTGTNEQFF
TRBV4-1 . CASSQDSGEDTEAFF
TRBV12-3/TRBV12-4 . CASSPPAGGIEQYF
TRBV20-1 TRBD1 CSATPPGQGDETQYF
TRBV4-1 . CASSQGAGGNEQFF
TRBV19 . CASTPGRFNTEAFF
TRBV3-1 TRBD1 CASSQGGTASDTQYF
TRBV12-3/TRBV12-4 TRBD1 CASSIGTGGRTGELFF
TRBV20-1 . CSARDFSGLGTEAFF
TRBV28 . CASSETAYGYTF
TRBV20-1 . CSARVLLGETSPLHF
TRBV7-8 . CASSFSLFGTQYF
TRBV15 TRBD1 CATSSILDGTGGSLRNSPLHF
TRBV6-2/TRBV6-3 TRBD2 CASSPRTSGPYEQYF
TRBV30 . CAWSAGEANYGYTF
TRBV5-6 . CASSERAMTPEAFF
TRBV6-1 . CASSETVRTPTDTQYF
TRBV4-1 TRBD2 CASSLRTSGRETQYF
TRBV6-1 . CASSSIGNEQFF
TRBV6-5 . CASSYSTGNYGYTF
TRBV6-6 . CASSYSTGFDEKLFF
TRBV12-3/TRBV12-4 . CASSLSEPRTQYF
TRBV5-5 . CASSLVPGSYEQYF
TRBV28 TRBD1 CASSPRGLGTRTKNIQYF